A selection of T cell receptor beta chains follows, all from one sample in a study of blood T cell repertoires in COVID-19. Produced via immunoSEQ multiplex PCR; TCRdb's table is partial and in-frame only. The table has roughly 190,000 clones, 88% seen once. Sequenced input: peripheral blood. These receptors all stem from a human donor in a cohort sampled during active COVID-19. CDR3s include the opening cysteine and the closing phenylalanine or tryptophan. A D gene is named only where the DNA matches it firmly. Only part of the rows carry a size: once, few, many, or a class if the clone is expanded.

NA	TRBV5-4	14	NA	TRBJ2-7	CASSSEAGAYEQYF	TGTGCCAGCAGCTCCGAAGCAGGCGCCTACGAGCAGTACTTC
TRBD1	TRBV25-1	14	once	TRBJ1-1	CASSNRGRDTEAFF	TGTGCCAGCAGTAACAGGGGGCGCGACACTGAAGCTTTCTTT
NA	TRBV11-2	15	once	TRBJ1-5	CASSLDWGGNQPQHF	TGTGCCAGCAGCTTAGATTGGGGAGGCAATCAGCCCCAGCATTTT
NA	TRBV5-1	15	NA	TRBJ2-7	CASSITGTPIYEQYF	TGCGCCAGCAGCATTACCGGGACACCAATCTACGAGCAGTACTTC
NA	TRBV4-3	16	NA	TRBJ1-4	CASSQAVGRAPEKLFF	TGCGCCAGCAGCCAAGCGGTAGGCAGGGCGCCTGAAAAACTGTTTTTT
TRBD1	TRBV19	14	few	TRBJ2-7	CASSAGTGLYEQYF	TGTGCCAGTAGTGCCGGGACAGGGCTCTACGAGCAGTACTTC
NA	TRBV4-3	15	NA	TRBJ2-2	CASSQDRLSTGELFF	TGCGCCAGCAGCCAAGATCGTCTATCGACCGGGGAGCTGTTTTTT
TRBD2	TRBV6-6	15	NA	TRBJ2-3	CASNRLAGGKDTQYF	TGTGCCAGCAATCGACTAGCGGGGGGGAAAGATACGCAGTATTTT
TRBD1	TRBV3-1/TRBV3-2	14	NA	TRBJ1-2	CASSRTGGVYGYTF	TGTGCCAGCAGCCGGACAGGGGGAGTCTATGGCTACACCTTC
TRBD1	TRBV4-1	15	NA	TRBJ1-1	CASSRGDRVNTEAFF	TGCGCCTCCAGCCGGGGCGACAGGGTGAACACTGAAGCTTTCTTT
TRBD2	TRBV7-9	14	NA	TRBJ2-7	CASSLVSGGYEQYF	TGTGCCAGCAGCTTAGTTAGCGGGGGGTACGAGCAGTACTTC
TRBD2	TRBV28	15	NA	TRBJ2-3	CASSLRGRDTDTQYF	TGTGCCAGCAGTTTGAGAGGGAGGGATACAGATACGCAGTATTTT
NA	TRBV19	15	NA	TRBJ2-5	CASSMGPDPGETQYF	TGTGCCAGTAGTATGGGGCCTGACCCAGGTGAGACCCAGTACTTC
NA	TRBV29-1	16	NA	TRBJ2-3	CSVQAGWTQYMDTQYF	TGCAGCGTTCAGGCAGGATGGACACAATACATGGATACGCAGTATTTT
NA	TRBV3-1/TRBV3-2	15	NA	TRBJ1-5	CASGGGQGSNQPQHF	TGTGCCAGCGGGGGAGGGCAGGGAAGCAATCAGCCCCAGCATTTT
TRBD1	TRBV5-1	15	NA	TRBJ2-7	CASSQAGTGRYEQYF	TGCGCCAGCAGTCAGGCCGGGACAGGGAGGTACGAGCAGTACTTC
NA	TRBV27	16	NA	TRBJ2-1	CANTLLRGDNYNEQFF	TGTGCCAACACACTACTCAGGGGGGATAATTACAATGAGCAGTTCTTC
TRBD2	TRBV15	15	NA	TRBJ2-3	CATSRAGGGTDTQYF	TGTGCCACCAGCAGAGCCGGGGGGGGCACAGATACGCAGTATTTT
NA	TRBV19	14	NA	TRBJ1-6	CASTPDRNNSPLHF	TGTGCCAGTACCCCGGACAGAAATAATTCACCCCTCCACTTT
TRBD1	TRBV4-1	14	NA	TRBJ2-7	CASRFDRGPYEQYF	TGCGCCAGCAGATTTGACAGGGGTCCCTACGAGCAGTACTTC
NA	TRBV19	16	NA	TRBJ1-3	CASSIPGTKLGNTIYF	TGTGCCAGTAGTATTCCCGGGACAAAACTTGGAAACACCATATATTTT
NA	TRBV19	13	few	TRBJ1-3	CASSASPGNTIYF	TGTGCCAGTAGTGCCTCTCCGGGGAACACCATATATTTT